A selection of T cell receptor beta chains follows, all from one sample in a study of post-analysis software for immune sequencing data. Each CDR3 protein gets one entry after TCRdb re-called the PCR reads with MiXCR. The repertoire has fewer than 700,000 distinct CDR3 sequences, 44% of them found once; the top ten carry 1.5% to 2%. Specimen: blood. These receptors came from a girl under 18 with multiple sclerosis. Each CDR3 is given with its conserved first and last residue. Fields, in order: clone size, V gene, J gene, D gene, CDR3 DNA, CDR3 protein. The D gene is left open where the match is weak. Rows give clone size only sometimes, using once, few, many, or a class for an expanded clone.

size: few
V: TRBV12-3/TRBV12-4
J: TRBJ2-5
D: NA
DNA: TGTGCCAGCAGACTTTCCGGGAGTCAAGAGACCCAGTACTTC
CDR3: CASRLSGSQETQYF

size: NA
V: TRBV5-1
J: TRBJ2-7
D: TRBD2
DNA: TGCGCCGGCACCACGGAGGGAGGGAACTACGAGCAGTACTTC
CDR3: CAGTTEGGNYEQYF

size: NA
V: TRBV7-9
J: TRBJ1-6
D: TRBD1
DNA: TGTGTCAGCAGCTTAGAGACAGGGATAAATTCACCCCTCCACTTT
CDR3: CVSSLETGINSPLHF

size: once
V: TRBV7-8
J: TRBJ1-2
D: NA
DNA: TGTGCCAGCAGCTTAGCGACGGTAGTATATGGCTACACCTTC
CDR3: CASSLATVVYGYTF

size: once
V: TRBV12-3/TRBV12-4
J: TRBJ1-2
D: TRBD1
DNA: TGTGCCAGCAGCCGACAGGGTGTAGTAGGAGGCTACACCTTC
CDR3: CASSRQGVVGGYTF

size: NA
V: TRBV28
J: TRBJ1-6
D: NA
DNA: TGTGCCAGCGATACGTATAGGACCCCGACCTCCTATAATTCACCCCTCCACTTT
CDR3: CASDTYRTPTSYNSPLHF

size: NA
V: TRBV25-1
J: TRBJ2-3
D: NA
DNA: TGTGCCAGCAGAATTGGGAGAGATACGCAGTATTTT
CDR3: CASRIGRDTQYF

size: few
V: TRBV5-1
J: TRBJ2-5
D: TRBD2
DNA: TGCGCCAGCAGCTATAGCGGGGCCGTCCAAGAGACCCAGTACTTC
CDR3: CASSYSGAVQETQYF

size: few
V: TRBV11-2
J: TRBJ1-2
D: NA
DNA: TGTGCCAGCAGCCCCCCAGGGGTTGGTGGCTACACCTTC
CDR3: CASSPPGVGGYTF

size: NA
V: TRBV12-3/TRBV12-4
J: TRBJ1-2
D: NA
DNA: TGTGCCAGCAGTTACAGCAATCATGGCTACACCTTC
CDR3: CASSYSNHGYTF

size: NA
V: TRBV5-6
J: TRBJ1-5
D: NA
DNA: TGTGCCAGCAGCTTCCGTAGTGGCAGCAATCAGCCCCAGCATTTT
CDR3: CASSFRSGSNQPQHF

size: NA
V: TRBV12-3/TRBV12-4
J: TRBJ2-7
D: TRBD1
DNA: TGTGCCAGCAGTCGACAGGGCGCCGAGCAGTACTTC
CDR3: CASSRQGAEQYF

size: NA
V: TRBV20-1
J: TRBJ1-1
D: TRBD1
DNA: TGCAGTGCCCTGACAGGGACCATGAACACTGAAGCTTTCTTT
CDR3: CSALTGTMNTEAFF

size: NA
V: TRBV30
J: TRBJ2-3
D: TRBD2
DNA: TGTGCCTGGAGTTCCTTGACTAGCAGAGCTAGCACAGATACGCAGTATTTT
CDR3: CAWSSLTSRASTDTQYF

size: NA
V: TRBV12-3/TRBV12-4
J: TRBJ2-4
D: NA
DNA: TGTGCCACCCAAAACTCGGCAGAGGGCGCCAAAAACATTCAGTACTTC
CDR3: CATQNSAEGAKNIQYF

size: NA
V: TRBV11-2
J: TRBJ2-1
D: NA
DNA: TGTGCCAGCAGCCCTTCGGTTGAGCAGTTCTTC
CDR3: CASSPSVEQFF

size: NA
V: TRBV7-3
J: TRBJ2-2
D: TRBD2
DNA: TGTGCCAGCAGCTTAATAGCGGGGGACTACACCGGGGAGCTGTTTTTT
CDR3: CASSLIAGDYTGELFF

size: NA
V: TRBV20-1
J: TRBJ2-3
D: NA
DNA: TGCAGTGCTAAGCCCGGGACCGCCCGCACAGATACGCAGTATTTT
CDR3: CSAKPGTARTDTQYF

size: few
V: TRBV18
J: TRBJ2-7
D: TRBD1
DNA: TGTGCCAGCTCGGCCGGGACAGGGGGTCCCTACGAGCAGTACTTC
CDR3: CASSAGTGGPYEQYF

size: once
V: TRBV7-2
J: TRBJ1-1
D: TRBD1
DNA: TGTGCCAGCAGCTTTAGACAGGGGGCGACCCTTAACACTGAAGCTTTCTTT
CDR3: CASSFRQGATLNTEAFF

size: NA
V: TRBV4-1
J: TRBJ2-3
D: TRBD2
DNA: TGCGCCAGCAGCCAAGACCCCCTAGCGGGAGACGATACGCAGTATTTT
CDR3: CASSQDPLAGDDTQYF

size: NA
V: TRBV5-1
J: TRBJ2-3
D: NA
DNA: TGCGCCAGCAGTGCAGGGCTCAGCGGCACAGATACGCAGTATTTT
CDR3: CASSAGLSGTDTQYF

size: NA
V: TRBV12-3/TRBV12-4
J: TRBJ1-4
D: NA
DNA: TGTGCCAGCAGCCCCCGAAGGGTCAGAGAAAAACTGTTTTTT
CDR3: CASSPRRVREKLFF

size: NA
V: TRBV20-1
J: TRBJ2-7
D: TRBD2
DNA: TGCAGTGCCAAAGGAAGACTAGCGGGAGCGAGTTACGAGCAGTACTTC
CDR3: CSAKGRLAGASYEQYF

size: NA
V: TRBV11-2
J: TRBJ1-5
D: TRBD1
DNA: TGTGCCAGCAGCCGTGGGACAGGGGCTTCCAATCAGCCCCAGCATTTT
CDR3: CASSRGTGASNQPQHF

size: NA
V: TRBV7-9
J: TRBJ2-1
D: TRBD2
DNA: TGTGCCAGCAGCTTTTACGCTAGCGGGGCGTACAATGAGCAGTTCTTC
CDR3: CASSFYASGAYNEQFF

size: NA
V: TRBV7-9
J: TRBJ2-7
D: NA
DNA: TGTGCCAGCAGCCGACAGGAGTACGAGCAGTACTTC
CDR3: CASSRQEYEQYF

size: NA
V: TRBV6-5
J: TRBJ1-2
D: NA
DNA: TGTGCCAGCAGCCATAGGCCGGGGCCCTCGGATGGTGGCTACACCTTC
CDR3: CASSHRPGPSDGGYTF

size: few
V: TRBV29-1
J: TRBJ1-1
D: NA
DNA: TGCAGCGACTTGACGGGATTTGAAGCTTTCTTT
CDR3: CSDLTGFEAFF

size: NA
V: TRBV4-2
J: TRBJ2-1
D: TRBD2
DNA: TGTGCCAGCAGCCAGTCCGGGACTAGCGGGAGGGAAGAGTTCTTC
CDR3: CASSQSGTSGREEFF

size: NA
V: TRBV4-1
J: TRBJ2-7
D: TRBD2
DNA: TGCGCCAGCAGCCAAGAGGGAAGCGGGGACTCCTACGAGCGGTACTTC
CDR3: CASSQEGSGDSYERYF

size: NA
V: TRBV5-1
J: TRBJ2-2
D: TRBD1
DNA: TGCGCCAGCAGCCACGGACAGGGGGCGCTTGGCGGGGAGCTGTTTTTT
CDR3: CASSHGQGALGGELFF

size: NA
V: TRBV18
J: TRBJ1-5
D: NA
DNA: TGTGCCAGCTCGGCCGGGACACTTAATCAGCCCCAGCATTTT
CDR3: CASSAGTLNQPQHF

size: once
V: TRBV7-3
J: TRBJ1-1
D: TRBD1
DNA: TGTGCCAGCAGCTCCCGGCCAGGACAGGGGTTAGCTTTCTTT
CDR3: CASSSRPGQGLAFF

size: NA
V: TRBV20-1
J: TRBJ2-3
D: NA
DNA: TGCAGTGCTAGAGTACCACCTAACACAGATACGCAGTATTTT
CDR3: CSARVPPNTDTQYF

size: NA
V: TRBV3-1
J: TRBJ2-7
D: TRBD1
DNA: TGTGCCAGCAGCCGGGACAGGGAGTACGAGCAGTACTTC
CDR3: CASSRDREYEQYF

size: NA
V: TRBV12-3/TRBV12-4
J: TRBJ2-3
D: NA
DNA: TGTGCCAGCAGTCCCACCGGTGGCCAGGGTATCATATACACAGATACGCAGTATTTT
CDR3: CASSPTGGQGIIYTDTQYF

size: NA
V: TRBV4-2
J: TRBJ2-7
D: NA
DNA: TGTGCCAGCAGCCAAGTTAGGGGGGGACGGCGACCACTTCCACGCGAGCAGTACTTC
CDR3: CASSQVRGGRRPLPREQYF

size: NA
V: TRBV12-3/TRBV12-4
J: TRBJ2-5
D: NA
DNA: TGTGCCAGCAGTTTAAGGGCAGGGCTGGCGCAGTACTTC
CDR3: CASSLRAGLAQYF

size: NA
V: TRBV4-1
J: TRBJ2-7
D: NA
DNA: TGCGCCAGCAGCAACACGGCCGGTCGGGAGCAGTACTTC
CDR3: CASSNTAGREQYF

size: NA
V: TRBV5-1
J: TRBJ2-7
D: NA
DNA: TGCGCCAGCAGCTTCTCACAAGGAGTTTACTACGAGCAGTACTTC
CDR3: CASSFSQGVYYEQYF

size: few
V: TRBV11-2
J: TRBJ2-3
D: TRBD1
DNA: TGTGCCAGCAGCACGGACAGGGGATCGACAGATACGCAGTATTTT
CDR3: CASSTDRGSTDTQYF

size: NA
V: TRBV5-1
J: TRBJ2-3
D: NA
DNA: TGCGCCAGCAGCTCGGCCCAGGCACCCAGCACAGATACGCAGTATTTT
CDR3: CASSSAQAPSTDTQYF

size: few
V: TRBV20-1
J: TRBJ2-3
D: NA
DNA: TGCAGTGCTAGAGTGTCGCGGAGCACAGATACGCAGTATTTT
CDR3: CSARVSRSTDTQYF

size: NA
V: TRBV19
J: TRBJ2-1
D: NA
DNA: TGTGCCAGTAAGGGACCGAGCTCCTACAATGAGCAGTTCTTC
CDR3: CASKGPSSYNEQFF

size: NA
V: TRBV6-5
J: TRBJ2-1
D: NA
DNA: TGTGCCAGCAGCAGGGCCTCGATGGGTGAGCAGTTCTTC
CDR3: CASSRASMGEQFF

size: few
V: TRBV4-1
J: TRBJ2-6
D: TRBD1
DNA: TGCGCCAGCAGCCAAGAGCCGGCGACAGGGACCGGGGCCAACGTCCTGACTTTC
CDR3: CASSQEPATGTGANVLTF

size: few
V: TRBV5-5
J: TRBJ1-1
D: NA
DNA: TGTGCCAGCAGCTTTCGGATGAACACTGAAGCTTTCTTT
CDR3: CASSFRMNTEAFF